Given below is one TCR beta chain in context. Its antigen target is currently unknown. No per-base quality is available; no much larger clone lies one base away. This sample stems from a study of cytomegalovirus exposure and HLA in healthy donors (dated by TCRdb to about 2017). Context from the whole study: An earlier analysis of several hundred of the donors reported 250 to 350 Gb of sequence data and around 100 million unique TCR beta sequences obtained from roughly 180 million T cells. An early release that covered 500 to 800 HLA-typed donors contained 300 to 350 gigabases of sequencing data and tens of millions of unique TCR sequences. Of the roughly 400 genotyped donors, more than 75% were placed in the genetic ancestry cluster associated with self-reported Caucasian donors. The study was designed to test whether signatures of past pathogen exposure could be identified by cataloging public T cell receptors. The study used immunosequencing to profile the T cell repertoires of under 700 subjects and linked those repertoires to cytomegalovirus serostatus. A separate validation cohort of approximately 130 different subjects was used in addition to the 666-subject first cohort. To predict cytomegalovirus infection status, the study combined high-throughput TCR immunosequencing, statistical association of individual TCRs with disease status, and machine learning. In a later analysis, previously published TCR beta repertoires from about 670 donors were re-analyzed and high-resolution HLA genotyping was added so that TCR occurrence patterns could be studied. Rather than drawing on any new phenotypic data, the later analysis identified candidate immune exposures from TCR beta sequences and the way those sequences occurred across donors. In an earlier analysis of about 590 of the donors, high-throughput TCR beta sequencing was used to judge whether each TCR beta V gene segment behaved as functional or pseudogenic. Donor age, sex, ethnicity and CMV serostatus were compiled together with the repertoire data. In a later genetic analysis, genome-wide SNP genotypes for about 55% of the roughly 700 donors were used, and that subset was treated as a discovery cohort. Every repertoire in the discovery cohort had been generated on one and the same sequencing platform. HLA typing covered class I and class II loci at four-digit resolution. Typing coverage differed by locus: A, B, C, DRB1 and DQB1 were typed in roughly 620-640 donors, DQA1 in roughly 510, DPA1 in 600 to 610, and DPB1 in roughly 450. Four to six DR-DQ haplotypes were handled as single units for association and clustering, since linkage in the cohort was strong. On average, around 200,000 unique TCR beta nucleotide sequences were sequenced per donor among 300 to 500 genotyped donors of the cohort, with approximately 18% of those sequences being non-productive.

The cohort comprised 670 or so healthy bone marrow donors. Cohort members were all nominally healthy when sampled, although unrecorded immune exposures were likely present. The donor was CMV seropositive and was included in the group of 289 seropositive cohort members. Each donor provided a peripheral blood sample, and peripheral blood mononuclear cells were used for TCR beta sequencing. Genomic DNA was extracted from the blood cell samples with the Qiagen DNeasy Blood Extraction Kit. Libraries came from the immunoSEQ multiplex PCR assay. The multiplex PCR relied on a mix of 60 forward primers for TCR Vbeta segments and 13 reverse primers for TCR Jbeta segments. The CDR3 region of rearranged TCR beta genes was amplified from genomic DNA with a multiplex PCR assay. The amplified TCR beta libraries were sequenced on the Illumina HiSeq System as 87-base-pair reads. On the study's bioinformatics: In a later analysis, tens of millions of unique TCR beta chains were counted across the approximately 670 repertoires, and roughly 9.9 million of these chains were shared by at least two donors. Raw reads were error-corrected and collapsed into unique sequences by a nearest-neighbor algorithm in which closely related sequences were merged to remove PCR and sequencing errors. To assign V, D and J gene segments, CDR3 sequences were aligned to IMGT reference sequences. Each retained sequence needed at least a six-nucleotide match to both a V gene segment and a J gene segment. Rearrangements were classified as productive when the CDR3 lacked stop codons and remained in frame with V and J, and all other rearrangements were classified as non-productive. Following IMGT convention, CDR3 was defined as the stretch from the second conserved V-encoded cysteine to the conserved J-encoded phenylalanine. Sequences without an unambiguous match to a single V gene segment were excluded from the earlier analysis of about 640 of the donors. In an earlier analysis of about 590 of the donors, a V segment was called functional when productive rearrangements were above 56.7%, and segregating when the standard deviation between donors exceeded 5%. A statistical classification framework was built for diagnosing cytomegalovirus status from the catalog of TCR beta chain sequences. In a later analysis, TCR nucleotide sequences were compared against IMGT/GENE-DB human TR gene sequences so that V and J genes could be assigned. A later analysis assigned CDR3 sequences and most-parsimonious VDJ recombination scenarios with the TCRdist pipeline. In a later analysis, each TCR beta chain was defined by its CDR3 amino acid sequence together with its V-gene family, and reads without a unique V-gene family were excluded. As a way to deal with suspected cross-contamination and a sequencing artifact, a later analysis dropped 640 or so nucleotide sequences that were highly shared and had low generation probability. For each public chain, a later analysis derived a clonal expansion index from normalized ranks of inferred template counts within each repertoire. In a later analysis, generation probabilities were computed using a VDJ recombination model fitted to out-of-frame rearrangements, and the results were checked against IGoR. In a later analysis, hypergeometric tests were used to score TCR-TCR, TCR-HLA and TCR-CMV co-occurrence, with a repertoire-size bias correction applied to TCR pairs. In a later analysis, false discovery rates were estimated by permuting HLA or CMV assignments 20 times. In a later analysis, co-occurring TCRs were grouped using DBSCAN, and TCRdist sequence similarity was added for clustering within HLA-allele-positive subsets. Repertoires with fewer than 30,000 or more than 120,000 public chains, plus five repertoires with anomalous nucleotide sharing, were excluded from co-occurrence clustering. Not all clones reach the TCRdb copy of this immuneACCESS table, which keeps in-frame sequences only. Checked studies attribute under half of the gap to unresolved V genes and leave the rest unexplained. V and J calls and clone size are given by that table; D and trimming were obtained from the DNA. This sample comprises 100,000 to 150,000 clones, around 73% of them detected only once. The ten most abundant clones make up roughly a tenth of the sample.

CDR1 and CDR2, per the germline V gene (reference sequence), are SSHAT and FNYEAQ. Inclusive of the bounding cysteine and phenylalanine, the CDR3 is 15 residues long. Of the read, only the CDR3 DNA is kept; its 45 bases are in frame from base 1. Compared with germline, V lacks 1 base and J lacks 4 bases; bases without a gene match: 1. On the study overall, not on this receptor specifically: The cohort was sequenced for TCR beta chains only, and without alpha or paired-chain data the features that could be detected were limited. Presence/absence analyses assumed roughly uniform sequencing depth across donors, an assumption that may not hold. Correlated functional status among segregating V segments might reflect linkage disequilibrium, but an unknown experimental factor could not be ruled out. A later genetic analysis associated a missense DCLRE1C variant with V-gene and J-gene trimming of TCR beta chains, and an independent cohort replicated the association. Roughly 17 rarely observed V segments, including chromosome 9 orphons, were excluded from the earlier analysis of about 600 of the donors because counts were too low. Because HLA typing was unavailable for some donors at each locus, only the typed subset was used in association tests. In vitro tests confirmed that three of the cytomegalovirus-associated TCR beta chains recognize cytomegalovirus antigens. In both the original and validation cohorts, the classifier was reported to diagnose cytomegalovirus status with high specificity and sensitivity. In a later analysis, some 18,000 TCR beta sequences were associated with specific HLA alleles at a false discovery rate of 0.05. A further reported finding was that TCR beta sequences accurately predicted the HLA-A and HLA-B alleles for most subjects in the first cohort. According to a later genetic analysis, donors in an Asian-associated ancestry cluster had fewer N-insertions in productive TCRs than the approximately 690-donor mean. A group of highly shared sequence variants was considered likely to be a technical artifact of the sequencing pipeline. In an earlier analysis of over 550 of the donors, most TCR beta V segments were observed in productive rearrangements about 90% or about 30% of the time, broadly matching IMGT annotations. Immune exposure information for the cohort was limited to CMV serostatus. While some public TCRs were present in many individuals, most TCR sequences turned up only very rarely across donors. A total of 150 to 200 TCR beta chains were listed by the study as associated with cytomegalovirus. Strong co-occurrence of HLA alleles, especially DR and DQ, made assigning TCR associations to individual alleles difficult. The authors suggested that the approach could potentially be generalized to other disease states and immunological phenotypes. Some IMGT-functional V segments, including TRBV6-2 and TRBV6-3, could not be distinguished by the 87-base-pair reads and were therefore excluded. Several of the top co-occurrence clusters appeared to be linked to parvovirus B19, influenza, CMV and Epstein-Barr virus, according to a later analysis. In a later analysis, TCR association rates were found to vary across HLA loci, with the most associated TCRs seen for DRB1 alleles and the fewest for HLA-C alleles. In a later analysis, most CMV-associated TCR beta chains were found to appear HLA-restricted, with HLA associations seemingly driven largely by CMV exposure. A later analysis found that HLA-associated TCR beta chains were more clonally expanded and had lower generation probabilities than equally common non-associated chains.

The rearrangement combines TRBV7-7 with TRBJ2-1, and TRBD2 aligns with 10 junction nucleotides. The sequenced material came from PBMCs. This clonotype originated in a young man in good health and CMV-seropositive. CDR3 loop: CASSLGLAGYNEQFF. The nucleotide sequence reads TGTGCCAGCAGCTTAGGACTAGCGGGTTACAATGAGCAGTTCTTC.